This is a list of T cell receptor beta chains from one sample in a study of cytomegalovirus exposure and HLA in healthy donors. TCRdb's table, derived via immunoSEQ multiplex PCR, lists solely in-frame clones and lacks some. Counted here are about 100,000 clones, around 85% occurring once; the ten biggest clones make up about 3.7%. The sequenced sample consisted of PBMCs. These receptor sequences come from a man aged 25 to 40 in good health and CMV-seronegative. CDR3s include the opening cysteine and the closing phenylalanine or tryptophan.

v_call	cdr3_aa
TRBV7-3	CASGLGDEQYF
TRBV28	CASSLTSGMQTGELFF
TRBV9	CASSVSPGGNQPQHF
TRBV5-1	CATSGNPGDTQYF
TRBV27	CASSPLAGGSTDTQYF
TRBV28	CASSFPSGRTGELFF
TRBV4-1	CASSSGGILKTQYF
TRBV5-4	CASSLAPGQETYEQYF
TRBV23-1	CASSQRDRGVDQPQHF
TRBV30	CAWSVRAWEQYF
TRBV5-5	CASSLGQGYQPQHF
TRBV7-9	CASSSTGVENIQYF
TRBV29-1	CSVLPGTGGYGYTF
TRBV5-1	CASSLMTGETQYF
TRBV5-4	CASSLAGGTEQYF
TRBV28	CASSSSGTGGRQPQHF
TRBV4-2	CASSPDRGEVNEQFF
TRBV15	CATSPYRGLSYEQYF
TRBV28	CASSPTGAYQPQHF
TRBV11-2	CASSTGFQETQYF
TRBV6-5	CASSRGSPTYEQYF
TRBV10-3	CAISEVRRGYTGELFF
TRBV12-5	CPRQRNPSYNEQFF
TRBV6-5	CASSFGDMNTEAFF
TRBV4-2	CASSLRDSPYEQYF
TRBV6-1	CASRKGQGSNQPQHF
TRBV5-4	CASSTLDTEAFF
TRBV28	CASSSGLAGVGFDEQFF